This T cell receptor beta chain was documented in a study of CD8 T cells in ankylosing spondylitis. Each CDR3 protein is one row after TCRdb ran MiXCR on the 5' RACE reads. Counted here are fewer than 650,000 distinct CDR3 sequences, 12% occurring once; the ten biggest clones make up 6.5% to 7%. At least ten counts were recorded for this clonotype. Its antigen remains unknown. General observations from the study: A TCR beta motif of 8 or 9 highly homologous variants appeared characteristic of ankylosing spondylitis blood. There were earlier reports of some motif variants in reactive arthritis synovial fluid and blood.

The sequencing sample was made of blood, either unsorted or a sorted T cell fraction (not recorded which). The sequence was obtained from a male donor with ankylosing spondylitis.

The CDR3 DNA follows: TGTGCCATCAGTGAGTCGAGGGGGCAGTTCTTC. This translates into CAISESRGQFF. The chain joins TRBV10-3 to TRBJ2-1; D may correspond to TRBD1 or TRBD2 (5 bases each). CDR1 is ENHRY and CDR2 is SYGVKD in the germline V gene. The CDR3 consists of 11 residues. The germline V and J ends were trimmed by 0 bases and 12 bases, with 6 bases remaining between them.